A selection of T cell receptor beta chains follows, all from one sample in a study of cytomegalovirus exposure and HLA in healthy donors. The table came from immunoSEQ multiplex PCR; TCRdb's copy has only in-frame clones and leaves some out. The sample lists approximately 270,000 clones; nearly 90% were seen once. The sequenced material came from PBMCs. These receptors all come from a young woman in good health and CMV-seronegative. Both conserved end residues are part of each CDR3. A D gene is named only where the DNA matches it firmly. Clone size is stated in some rows and not others, as once, few, many or a class when expanded.

cdr3_length: 13
j_call: TRBJ1-2
d_call: NA
v_call: TRBV6-5
clone_size: NA
cdr3_nt: TGTGCCGCAAGGCCGGACAGATTCTATGGCTACACCTTC
cdr3_aa: CAARPDRFYGYTF

cdr3_length: 17
j_call: TRBJ2-7
d_call: TRBD1
v_call: TRBV10-3
clone_size: NA
cdr3_nt: TGTGCCATCAGTGAGAGGAACCCGATCGACAGGGGAAACGAGCAGTACTTC
cdr3_aa: CAISERNPIDRGNEQYF

cdr3_length: 13
j_call: TRBJ1-4
d_call: NA
v_call: TRBV5-1
clone_size: NA
cdr3_nt: TGCGCCAGCAGGCCAGGGTGGGGTGAAAAACTGTTTTTT
cdr3_aa: CASRPGWGEKLFF

cdr3_length: 15
j_call: TRBJ2-2
d_call: NA
v_call: TRBV5-1
clone_size: NA
cdr3_nt: TGCGCCACCCAACGCGGGGCACTTCGTCCCGGGGAGCTGTTTTTT
cdr3_aa: CATQRGALRPGELFF

cdr3_length: 15
j_call: TRBJ2-1
d_call: NA
v_call: TRBV11-2
clone_size: NA
cdr3_nt: TGTGCCAGCAGCTCGACGCCTCGACAGTACAATGAGCAGTTCTTC
cdr3_aa: CASSSTPRQYNEQFF

cdr3_length: 15
j_call: TRBJ1-6
d_call: NA
v_call: TRBV19
clone_size: NA
cdr3_nt: TGTGCCAGTAGCTTACAGGCTCCCTATAATTCACCCCTCCACTTT
cdr3_aa: CASSLQAPYNSPLHF

cdr3_length: 16
j_call: TRBJ2-5
d_call: NA
v_call: TRBV2
clone_size: NA
cdr3_nt: TGTGCCAGCAGTGAGGGCTTAGGCTTTCCCCAAGAGACCCAGTACTTC
cdr3_aa: CASSEGLGFPQETQYF

cdr3_length: 13
j_call: TRBJ2-1
d_call: TRBD2
v_call: TRBV2
clone_size: NA
cdr3_nt: TGTGCCAGCAGAGGCCTAGCGGGGGTTGAGCAGTTCTTC
cdr3_aa: CASRGLAGVEQFF

cdr3_length: 15
j_call: TRBJ2-1
d_call: NA
v_call: TRBV9
clone_size: few
cdr3_nt: TGTGCCAGCAGCCCTGCGTGGGGGGGCAACAATGAGCAGTTCTTC
cdr3_aa: CASSPAWGGNNEQFF

cdr3_length: 15
j_call: TRBJ1-5
d_call: TRBD1
v_call: TRBV6-1
clone_size: few
cdr3_nt: TGTGCCAGCAGTGAATGGGGACAGAGGAATCAGCCCCAGCATTTT
cdr3_aa: CASSEWGQRNQPQHF

cdr3_length: 12
j_call: TRBJ1-6
d_call: NA
v_call: TRBV19
clone_size: NA
cdr3_nt: TGTGCCAGTAGTTCTCCCGGGTCACCCCTCCACTTT
cdr3_aa: CASSSPGSPLHF

cdr3_length: 15
j_call: TRBJ1-4
d_call: NA
v_call: TRBV28
clone_size: NA
cdr3_nt: TGTGCCAGCAGTCCCCCGAGCGGTCAGGCGGCAAAACTGTTTTTT
cdr3_aa: CASSPPSGQAAKLFF

cdr3_length: 16
j_call: TRBJ1-1
d_call: TRBD1
v_call: TRBV7-9
clone_size: NA
cdr3_nt: TGTGCCAGCAGCTTGGGGACAGGGGGCTTCGTCACTGAAGCTTTCTTT
cdr3_aa: CASSLGTGGFVTEAFF

cdr3_length: 15
j_call: TRBJ2-1
d_call: NA
v_call: TRBV11-2
clone_size: NA
cdr3_nt: TGTGCCAGCAGTCTCCAGGCCGGCTCCTACAATGAGCAGTTCTTC
cdr3_aa: CASSLQAGSYNEQFF

cdr3_length: 15
j_call: TRBJ2-5
d_call: NA
v_call: TRBV27
clone_size: NA
cdr3_nt: TGTGCCAGCAGTTTCTCTGGACTGGCCAGGGAGACCCAGTACTTC
cdr3_aa: CASSFSGLARETQYF

cdr3_length: 15
j_call: TRBJ2-6
d_call: NA
v_call: TRBV7-6
clone_size: NA
cdr3_nt: TGTGCCAGCAGCTCCCCGCGCTCTGGGGCCAACGTCCTGACTTTC
cdr3_aa: CASSSPRSGANVLTF

cdr3_length: 13
j_call: TRBJ2-5
d_call: NA
v_call: TRBV30
clone_size: once
cdr3_nt: TGTGCCTGGAGTGTGGGGAGCCAAGAGACCCAGTACTTC
cdr3_aa: CAWSVGSQETQYF

cdr3_length: 15
j_call: TRBJ2-7
d_call: NA
v_call: TRBV5-1
clone_size: NA
cdr3_nt: TGCGCCAGCAGCTCTCCCCGGGATGGCTTCTACGAGCAGTACTTC
cdr3_aa: CASSSPRDGFYEQYF

cdr3_length: 13
j_call: TRBJ2-5
d_call: TRBD1
v_call: TRBV7-2
clone_size: NA
cdr3_nt: TGTGCCAGCAGTTGGGACAGGGTAGAGACCCAGTACTTC
cdr3_aa: CASSWDRVETQYF

cdr3_length: 14
j_call: TRBJ2-2
d_call: NA
v_call: TRBV5-1
clone_size: NA
cdr3_nt: TGCGCCAGCAGCTCTACTGGGAACACCGGGGAGCTGTTTTTT
cdr3_aa: CASSSTGNTGELFF

cdr3_length: 17
j_call: TRBJ2-2
d_call: NA
v_call: TRBV6-8
clone_size: NA
cdr3_nt: TGTGCCAGCAGTTGGGCCCACAGGGACCCGAACACCGGGGAGCTGTTTTTT
cdr3_aa: CASSWAHRDPNTGELFF

cdr3_length: 16
j_call: TRBJ2-7
d_call: NA
v_call: TRBV28
clone_size: NA
cdr3_nt: TGTGCCAGCAGTTTAATTGGTCGGGAAACGTCCTACGAGCAGTACTTC
cdr3_aa: CASSLIGRETSYEQYF

cdr3_length: 15
j_call: TRBJ1-6
d_call: NA
v_call: TRBV2
clone_size: NA
cdr3_nt: TGTGCCAGCAGTCACACGGACACTAATAATTCACCCCTCCACTTT
cdr3_aa: CASSHTDTNNSPLHF

cdr3_length: 11
j_call: TRBJ2-7
d_call: NA
v_call: TRBV5-6
clone_size: NA
cdr3_nt: TGTGCCAGCAGCTTGGCCGGCGAGCAGTACTTC
cdr3_aa: CASSLAGEQYF

cdr3_length: 17
j_call: TRBJ2-2
d_call: NA
v_call: TRBV19
clone_size: NA
cdr3_nt: TGTGCCAGTAGTAAGTCAGGGGCCAGGGTTTGGACCGGGGAGCTGTTTTTT
cdr3_aa: CASSKSGARVWTGELFF

cdr3_length: 17
j_call: TRBJ2-5
d_call: TRBD2
v_call: TRBV5-1
clone_size: once
cdr3_nt: TGCGCCAGCAGCACGGGACTAGCGGGGAGGTACCAAGAGACCCAGTACTTC
cdr3_aa: CASSTGLAGRYQETQYF

cdr3_length: 18
j_call: TRBJ1-6
d_call: NA
v_call: TRBV10-3
clone_size: NA
cdr3_nt: TGTGCCATCAGTGAGTCGAATCCATTTAGCTCCTATAATTCACCCCTCCACTTT
cdr3_aa: CAISESNPFSSYNSPLHF

cdr3_length: 17
j_call: TRBJ1-4
d_call: NA
v_call: TRBV18
clone_size: NA
cdr3_nt: TGTGCCAGCTCACCAGCCCGGGGAGACTCCGAGGCAGAAAAACTGTTTTTT
cdr3_aa: CASSPARGDSEAEKLFF

cdr3_length: 14
j_call: TRBJ2-7
d_call: TRBD1
v_call: TRBV19
clone_size: NA
cdr3_nt: TGTGCCAGTAGTATCCAGGGACAGTCCTACGAGCAGTACTTC
cdr3_aa: CASSIQGQSYEQYF

cdr3_length: 13
j_call: TRBJ1-1
d_call: NA
v_call: TRBV5-4
clone_size: NA
cdr3_nt: TGTGCCAGCAGCTTGCTCGAGGGAGCTGAAGCTTTCTTT
cdr3_aa: CASSLLEGAEAFF

cdr3_length: 13
j_call: TRBJ1-6
d_call: TRBD1
v_call: TRBV18
clone_size: NA
cdr3_nt: TGTGCCAGCTCATCGACAGGGGATTCACCCCTCCACTTT
cdr3_aa: CASSSTGDSPLHF

cdr3_length: 16
j_call: TRBJ2-3
d_call: TRBD2
v_call: TRBV7-2
clone_size: NA
cdr3_nt: TGTGCCAGCAGCTTCAACAGCGGGGGGGGCACAGATACGCAGTATTTT
cdr3_aa: CASSFNSGGGTDTQYF

cdr3_length: 14
j_call: TRBJ1-2
d_call: TRBD1
v_call: TRBV7-9
clone_size: NA
cdr3_nt: TGTGCCAGCAGCTTAGCGGACAGGAGCTATGGCTACACCTTC
cdr3_aa: CASSLADRSYGYTF

cdr3_length: 17
j_call: TRBJ2-1
d_call: NA
v_call: TRBV4-1
clone_size: NA
cdr3_nt: TGCGCCAGCAGCCAAGAGACGGTCGCGGGACCGAACAATGAGCAGTTCTTC
cdr3_aa: CASSQETVAGPNNEQFF

cdr3_length: 14
j_call: TRBJ2-1
d_call: NA
v_call: TRBV25-1
clone_size: NA
cdr3_nt: TGTGCCACCTCAGACGGGGGTGTACGAAATGAGCAGTTCTTC
cdr3_aa: CATSDGGVRNEQFF

cdr3_length: 16
j_call: TRBJ1-6
d_call: TRBD1
v_call: TRBV6-6
clone_size: NA
cdr3_nt: TGTGCCAGCAGCCCCGGACAGGCTTACTATAATTCACCCCTCCACTTT
cdr3_aa: CASSPGQAYYNSPLHF

cdr3_length: 13
j_call: TRBJ1-1
d_call: NA
v_call: TRBV11-3
clone_size: NA
cdr3_nt: TGTGCCAGCAGCTTAGGCGGAAAAACTGAAGCTTTCTTT
cdr3_aa: CASSLGGKTEAFF

cdr3_length: 16
j_call: TRBJ2-2
d_call: NA
v_call: TRBV4-2
clone_size: once
cdr3_nt: TGTGCCAGCAGCTTTACTATCCGGGGAAACACCGGGGAGCTGTTTTTT
cdr3_aa: CASSFTIRGNTGELFF

cdr3_length: 15
j_call: TRBJ1-1
d_call: NA
v_call: TRBV7-2
clone_size: NA
cdr3_nt: TGTGCCAGCAGCCTTGGCCCCGGCGGGATCGCAGAAGCTTTCTTT
cdr3_aa: CASSLGPGGIAEAFF

cdr3_length: 16
j_call: TRBJ1-5
d_call: NA
v_call: TRBV29-1
clone_size: NA
cdr3_nt: TGCAGCGTTGAGGTAGGGGGAATCGGGGGCAATCAGCCCCAGCATTTT
cdr3_aa: CSVEVGGIGGNQPQHF

cdr3_length: 11
j_call: TRBJ2-4
d_call: NA
v_call: TRBV14
clone_size: few
cdr3_nt: TGTGCCAGCAGCCAACAGAACATTCAGTACTTC
cdr3_aa: CASSQQNIQYF

cdr3_length: 18
j_call: TRBJ1-5
d_call: TRBD1
v_call: TRBV4-1
clone_size: NA
cdr3_nt: TGCGCCAGCAGCCAATGGGGACAGGGGCGCCAGGTGGGTCAGCCCCAGCATTTT
cdr3_aa: CASSQWGQGRQVGQPQHF

cdr3_length: 14
j_call: TRBJ1-6
d_call: NA
v_call: TRBV28
clone_size: NA
cdr3_nt: TGTGCCAGCAGGGTGGACAGTGGCGATTCACCCCTCCACTTT
cdr3_aa: CASRVDSGDSPLHF

cdr3_length: 18
j_call: TRBJ2-7
d_call: TRBD2
v_call: TRBV27
clone_size: few
cdr3_nt: TGTGCCAGCAGTTTATCGGGACTAGCGGGGGGCAGCTCCTACGAGCAGTACTTC
cdr3_aa: CASSLSGLAGGSSYEQYF

cdr3_length: 12
j_call: TRBJ2-1
d_call: NA
v_call: TRBV28
clone_size: NA
cdr3_nt: TGTGCCAGCAGCCTACCCCTAGATGAGCAGTTCTTC
cdr3_aa: CASSLPLDEQFF

cdr3_length: 15
j_call: TRBJ2-3
d_call: TRBD1
v_call: TRBV30
clone_size: NA
cdr3_nt: TGTGCCTGGAGTGCCGGGACAGGGGACACAGATACGCAGTATTTT
cdr3_aa: CAWSAGTGDTDTQYF

cdr3_length: 15
j_call: TRBJ2-3
d_call: TRBD2
v_call: TRBV19
clone_size: NA
cdr3_nt: TGTGCCAGTACCCAGGGACTAGCTGGGACAGATACGCAGTATTTT
cdr3_aa: CASTQGLAGTDTQYF

cdr3_length: 16
j_call: TRBJ1-6
d_call: TRBD1
v_call: TRBV4-3
clone_size: NA
cdr3_nt: TGCGCCAGCAGCCACTCTCGGGACAGATCTAATTCACCCCTCCACTTT
cdr3_aa: CASSHSRDRSNSPLHF

cdr3_length: 14
j_call: TRBJ2-3
d_call: NA
v_call: TRBV28
clone_size: NA
cdr3_nt: TGTGCCAGCAGTTTAGCCAGCGTGACAGATACGCAGTATTTT
cdr3_aa: CASSLASVTDTQYF

cdr3_length: 15
j_call: TRBJ2-5
d_call: TRBD2
v_call: TRBV2
clone_size: NA
cdr3_nt: TGTGCCAGCAGTAGAGGACTAGCGGGGGTAGAGACCCAGTACTTC
cdr3_aa: CASSRGLAGVETQYF

cdr3_length: 16
j_call: TRBJ1-4
d_call: NA
v_call: TRBV7-2
clone_size: NA
cdr3_nt: TGTGCCAGCAGCTTCGGGGGACGGCCAACTAATGAAAAACTGTTTTTT
cdr3_aa: CASSFGGRPTNEKLFF

cdr3_length: 15
j_call: TRBJ2-2
d_call: TRBD2
v_call: TRBV4-3
clone_size: NA
cdr3_nt: TGCGCCAGCAGCCAACTAGCGGGGGGTCCCGGGGAGCTGTTTTTT
cdr3_aa: CASSQLAGGPGELFF

cdr3_length: 15
j_call: TRBJ2-3
d_call: NA
v_call: TRBV5-1
clone_size: NA
cdr3_nt: TGCGCCAGCAGTGTATCGGGGGGCGCCACAGATACGCAGTATTTT
cdr3_aa: CASSVSGGATDTQYF

cdr3_length: 16
j_call: TRBJ2-3
d_call: NA
v_call: TRBV9
clone_size: NA
cdr3_nt: TGTGCCAGCAGCCAGATCGGGGGGCAGGGCACAGATACGCAGTATTTT
cdr3_aa: CASSQIGGQGTDTQYF

cdr3_length: 15
j_call: TRBJ1-4
d_call: TRBD1
v_call: TRBV9
clone_size: few
cdr3_nt: TGTGCCAGCAGCGGACTGACAGGGAAAGCGGAAAAACTGTTTTTT
cdr3_aa: CASSGLTGKAEKLFF